These 23 T cell receptor beta chains were all obtained from the same sample, sequenced in a study of OX40 agonist ivuxolimab in advanced cancers. Assay used: immunoSEQ multiplex PCR; TCRdb lists only in-frame clones, some missing. Of fewer than 14,000 clones listed, around 80% are singletons. The material was CD4+ or CD8+ T cells sorted from blood, obtained in a trial of the OX40 agonist ivuxolimab. These receptors came from an adult with an advanced solid tumor such as melanoma, head and neck, liver or kidney cancer.

The chain carries TRBV11-2 and TRBJ2-7; D gene uncertain. The CDR3 covers 13 residues. Trimming stripped 2 bases from V and 1 base from J, with 6 bases between. Per germline, CDR1 SGHAT and CDR2 FQNNGV. CDR3 sequence: CASSLRRSYEQYF. In DNA form, the CDR3 reads TGTGCCAGCAGCTTACGACGGTCCTACGAGCAGTACTTC.

The table lists this clone with a few counts. The chain uses TRBV19 and TRBJ1-1; 9 bases align to TRBD1. Germline lookup yields CDR1 LNHDA and CDR2 SQIVND (reference sequence). The CDR3 is made up of 12 amino acids. V dropped 5 bases and J dropped 6; count of bases not matched to a gene: 1. The DNA for the CDR3 is TGTGCCAGTAGTTGGACAGGGGCTGAAGCTTTCTTT. This codes for CASSWTGAEAFF.

This chain links TRBV2 with TRBJ2-7, with 7 bases fitting TRBD1. Germline V gene lookup returns CDR1 SNHLY and CDR2 FYNNEI. CDR3 length equals 15 residues. V gave up 2 bases and J gave up 3 bases; unmatched junction bases: 7. CDR3 sequence: CASSELPGGNYEQYF. Written as DNA, the CDR3 is TGTGCCAGCAGTGAACTTCCAGGGGGTAACTACGAGCAGTACTTC.

This rearrangement joins TRBV4-1 to TRBJ2-3, with TRBD2 identical over 7 bases. Trimming at V came to 4 bases and at J to 2 bases, leaving 18 bases not matched to a gene. The CDR3 totals 19 residues. CDR1 and CDR2 (germline): MGHRA, YSYEKL. CDR3 nucleotide sequence: TGCGCCAGCAGCCCTGCGGGAGATCCCCACCCCACATCCACAGATACGCAGTATTTT. As protein: CASSPAGDPHPTSTDTQYF.

The rearrangement links TRBV19 to TRBJ2-3; 7 bases map to TRBD1. CDR1 is LNHDA and CDR2 is SQIVND in the germline V gene (reference sequence). V was clipped by 7 bases and J by 0 bases; unmatched bases: 7. The CDR3 covers 15 residues. CDR3 nucleotide sequence: TGTGCCAGTAAACAGGGGACCTCTAGCACAGATACGCAGTATTTT. This sequence encodes CASKQGTSSTDTQYF.

Only a few counts were recorded for this clone. This sequence joins TRBV6-5 and TRBJ1-5; unclear D gene. Germline V CDR1 and CDR2: MNHEY, SVGAGI. CDR3 size: 14 residues. V lost 5 bases to trimming and J lost 4 bases, with 12 bases between them. The CDR3 DNA is TGTGCCAGCAGTGTACGAGTAGTAAATCAGCCCCAGCATTTT. Protein: CASSVRVVNQPQHF.

The V gene is TRBV27, the J gene TRBJ2-1; unclear D gene. The CDR3 is made up of 14 amino acids. Per the germline V gene, CDR1 is MNHEY and CDR2 is SMNVEV (reference sequence). The V end was cut by 7 bases, the J end by 0 bases, with 10 bases between. CDR3 protein: CASKTEFSYNEQFF. DNA for the CDR3: TGTGCCAGCAAAACGGAATTCTCCTACAATGAGCAGTTCTTC.

The chain links TRBV7-9 to TRBJ2-7, with D possibly TRBD1 on 5 matching bases. Germline lookup yields CDR1 SEHNR and CDR2 FQNEAQ (reference sequence). The CDR3 sequence is 14 residues long. The ends were cut back, 3 bases at V and 2 bases at J, with 11 bases in the middle. CDR3 sequence reads: CASSFLQETYEQYF. The DNA for the CDR3 is TGTGCCAGCAGCTTCTTACAGGAAACCTACGAGCAGTACTTC.

This clone was detected a few times. V is TRBV7-9 and J is TRBJ1-1, with 11 bases lining up with TRBD1. Germline V gene sequence: CDR1 SEHNR, CDR2 FQNEAQ (reference sequence). The J segment lost 11 bases and the V segment lost 1 base, leaving 3 bases of the junction unmatched. CDR3 length: 13 residues. As DNA, the CDR3 is TGTGCCAGCAGCTTAGGGACAGGGGGCGTTGCTTTCTTT. The encoded protein is CASSLGTGGVAFF.

The rearrangement joins TRBV25-1 to TRBJ1-4; D may be TRBD1 (5 bases). Germline lookup yields CDR1 MGHDK and CDR2 SYGVNS. The CDR3 is 13 residues long. Trimming shortened V by 2 bases and J by 14 bases, and 15 bases separated the two germline ends. The CDR3 loop is CASSEVRGKGLFF. For the CDR3, the DNA is TGTGCCAGCAGTGAAGTACGCGGAAAGGGGCTGTTTTTT.

The chain has TRBV5-1 and TRBJ2-3; D ambiguous. The germline gives CDR1 SGHRS, CDR2 YFSETQ. The CDR3 contains 15 residues. V was trimmed by 2 bases and J by 0 bases, leaving 10 bases between them. The CDR3 coding sequence is TGCGCCAGCAGCTTTGGTACAGCTAGCACAGATACGCAGTATTTT. It specifies CASSFGTASTDTQYF.

This clone was seen a handful of times. This rearrangement joins TRBV29-1 to TRBJ1-1; TRBD1 aligns across 10 bases. The V and J ends lost 2 bases and 10 bases, in that order; junction bases with no gene match: 7. The CDR3 sequence is 13 residues long. Germline CDR1 SQVTM, CDR2 ANQGSEA. Written as DNA, the CDR3 is TGCAGCGTTGAACCGGGACAGGGGTTTGTAGCTTTCTTT. This encodes CSVEPGQGFVAFF.

The chain recombines TRBV5-4 with TRBJ2-2; D ambiguous. CDR1 is SGHNT, CDR2 YYREEE, per germline (reference sequence). CDR3 size: 12 residues. The V gene lost 4 bases and the J gene lost 7 bases, with 8 bases spanning the gap. The CDR3 loop reads CASSPSNGELFF. The CDR3 DNA is TGTGCCAGCAGCCCCAGCAACGGGGAGCTGTTTTTT.

This rearrangement joins TRBV6-4 to TRBJ2-3; D might be TRBD1 (5 bases). V was clipped by 6 bases and J by 2 bases, with 18 bases between them. From germline, CDR1 is MRHNA and CDR2 SNTAGT. The CDR3 extends over 16 amino acids. The CDR3 region has the DNA TGTGCCAGCAGCGCAGACGTCGGACAAAACACAGATACGCAGTATTTT. This gives the protein CASSADVGQNTDTQYF.

This clone was counted once. This chain links TRBV6-1 with TRBJ2-2; D remains unclear. The V gene lost 2 bases and the J gene lost 2 bases, with 9 bases spanning the gap. This CDR3 has 15 residues. CDR1 is MNHNS and CDR2 is SASEGT in the germline V gene. Written as DNA, the CDR3 is TGTGCCAGCAGTGAAAATGGCCAAAACACCGGGGAGCTGTTTTTT. Translation: CASSENGQNTGELFF.

This sequence joins TRBV9 and TRBJ2-1; no reliable D call. Germline V gene sequence: CDR1 SGDLS, CDR2 YYNGEE. V lost 3 bases to trimming and J lost 3 bases, with 13 bases between them. This CDR3 comprises 15 residues. The CDR3 loop is CASSALWARYNEQFF. The CDR3 nucleotides are TGTGCCAGCAGCGCTCTTTGGGCCCGCTACAATGAGCAGTTCTTC.

The chain is built from TRBV7-3 and TRBJ1-5; 7 nucleotides match TRBD1. Trimming cost V 5 bases and J 3 bases; bases outside gene matches: 7. Germline lookup yields CDR1 SGHTA and CDR2 FQGTGA. This CDR3 spans 15 amino acids. The CDR3 DNA sequence: TGTGCCAGCAGCGAAACAGGGGCCCCCAATCAGCCCCAGCATTTT. The encoded protein is CASSETGAPNQPQHF. The full variable domain, in which reference TRBV7-3 and TRBJ1-5 provide the parts outside the CDR3, is GAGVSQTPSNKVTEKGKYVELRCDPISGHTALYWYRQSLGQGPEFLIYFQGTGAADDSGLPNDRFFAVRPEGSVSTLKIQRTERGDSAVYLCASSETGAPNQPQHFGDGTRLSIL.

This clone was found a few times. The chain uses TRBV6-1 and TRBJ2-2; D possibly corresponds to TRBD1 (6 bases). Between the trimmed V and J ends, which lost 3 bases and 2 bases, there was a span of 13 bases. The CDR3 runs 16 residues. Germline V lookup: CDR1 MNHNS, CDR2 SASEGT. The CDR3 here is CASSDDTGHNTGELFF. CDR3 nucleotides: TGTGCCAGCAGTGATGACACGGGACACAACACCGGGGAGCTGTTTTTT.

J is TRBJ1-4 and V is TRBV11-3; D is unresolved. In germline, CDR1 is SGHNT, CDR2 YENEEA. V was trimmed by 7 bases and J by 0 bases, leaving 15 bases between them. CDR3 size: 16 residues. This chain's CDR3 is CASIHLVSATNEKLFF. CDR3 sequence (DNA): TGTGCCAGCATACACTTGGTAAGTGCAACTAATGAAAAACTGTTTTTT.

The chain employs TRBV6-1 and TRBJ1-2; D possibly corresponds to TRBD1 (5 bases). The V and J ends lost 3 bases and 2 bases respectively, with 13 bases between them. From germline, CDR1 is MNHNS and CDR2 SASEGT. This CDR3 region has 15 residues. CDR3 amino acids: CASSDSTGLNYGYTF. DNA of the CDR3: TGTGCCAGCAGTGATTCAACAGGCTTAAACTATGGCTACACCTTC.

This chain connects TRBV29-1 to TRBJ1-1; D unclear. The CDR3 spans 13 residues. From germline, CDR1 is SQVTM and CDR2 ANQGSEA. Trimming removed 3 bases from V and 4 bases from J, with 12 bases in between. This chain's CDR3 is CSVDGVGSTEAFF. The CDR3 DNA sequence: TGCAGCGTTGACGGTGTAGGGAGCACTGAAGCTTTCTTT.

The rearrangement links TRBV30 to TRBJ2-7, with 8 bases identical to TRBD2. The CDR3 has 14 amino acids. Germline lookup yields CDR1 GTSNPN and CDR2 SVGIG (reference sequence). The ends lost 4 bases at V and 4 bases at J; junction bases unmatched: 9. The DNA for the CDR3 is TGTGCCTGGACCACGGCGGGAGGTCTTTACGAGCAGTACTTC. Amino acid sequence: CAWTTAGGLYEQYF.

This clone was observed a handful of times. The chain carries TRBV15 and TRBJ2-2, with TRBD1 as a possible D gene (5 bases). Germline lookup yields CDR1 LNHNV and CDR2 YYDKDF (reference sequence). CDR3 length equals 14 residues. V lost 6 bases and J 3 bases, leaving 11 bases between the germline ends. The CDR3 bases are TGTGCCACCAGGTATCAGGGCTACACCGGGGAGCTGTTTTTT. Its translation is CATRYQGYTGELFF.